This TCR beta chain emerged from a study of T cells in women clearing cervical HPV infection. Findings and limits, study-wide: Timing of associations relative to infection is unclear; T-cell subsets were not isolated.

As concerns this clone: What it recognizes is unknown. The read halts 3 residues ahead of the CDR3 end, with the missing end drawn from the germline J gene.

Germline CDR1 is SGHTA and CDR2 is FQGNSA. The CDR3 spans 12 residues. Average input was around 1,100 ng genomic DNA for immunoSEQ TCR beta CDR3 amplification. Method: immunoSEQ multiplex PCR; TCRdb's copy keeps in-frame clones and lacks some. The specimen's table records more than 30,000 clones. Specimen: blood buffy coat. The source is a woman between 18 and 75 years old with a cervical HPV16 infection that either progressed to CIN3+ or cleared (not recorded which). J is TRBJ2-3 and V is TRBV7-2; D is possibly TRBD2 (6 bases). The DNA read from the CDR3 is TGTGCCAGCAGCCCCTTGTGGGGGGCG. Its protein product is CASSPLWGA. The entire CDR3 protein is CASSPLWGAQYF.